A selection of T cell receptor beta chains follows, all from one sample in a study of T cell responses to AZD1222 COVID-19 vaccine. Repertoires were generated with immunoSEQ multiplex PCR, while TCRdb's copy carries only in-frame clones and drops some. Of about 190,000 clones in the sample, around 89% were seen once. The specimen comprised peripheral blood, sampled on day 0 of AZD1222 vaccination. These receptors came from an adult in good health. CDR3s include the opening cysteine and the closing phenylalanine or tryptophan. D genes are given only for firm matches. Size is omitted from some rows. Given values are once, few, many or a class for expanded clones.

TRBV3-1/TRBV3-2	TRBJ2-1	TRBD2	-	CASSQVHPSGGVFNEQFF	TGTGCCAGCAGCCAGGTCCATCCTAGCGGGGGGGTATTTAATGAGCAGTTCTTC
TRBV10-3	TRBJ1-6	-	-	CAISEVDSPLHF	TGTGCCATCAGTGAAGTGGACTCACCCCTCCACTTT
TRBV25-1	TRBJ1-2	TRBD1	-	CASRDRGSNLNGYTF	TGTGCCAGCAGGGACAGGGGGAGTAATCTAAATGGCTACACCTTC
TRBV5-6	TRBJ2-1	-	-	CASSRPTETYNEQFF	TGTGCCAGCAGCCGACCGACAGAAACCTACAATGAGCAGTTCTTC
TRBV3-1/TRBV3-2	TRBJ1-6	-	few	CASSSGVRNSPLHF	TGTGCCAGCAGCTCAGGGGTAAGGAATTCACCCCTCCACTTT
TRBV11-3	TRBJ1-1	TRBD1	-	CASSQGGAENTEAFF	TGTGCCAGCAGCCAGGGGGGGGCAGAAAACACTGAAGCTTTCTTT
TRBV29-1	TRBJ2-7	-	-	CSAPAGDEQYF	TGCAGCGCCCCGGCCGGGGACGAGCAGTACTTC
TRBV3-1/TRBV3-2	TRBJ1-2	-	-	CASSQDGVHGYTF	TGTGCCAGCAGCCAAGATGGGGTCCATGGCTACACCTTC
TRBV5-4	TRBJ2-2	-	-	CASSSRPMGTGELFF	TGTGCCAGCAGCTCTCGGCCGATGGGCACCGGGGAGCTGTTTTTT
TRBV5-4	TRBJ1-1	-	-	CASSLLGVTEAFF	TGTGCCAGCAGCTTGCTCGGGGTCACTGAAGCTTTCTTT
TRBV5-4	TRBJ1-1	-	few	CASSSGHTSRIETEAFF	TGTGCCAGCAGCTCCGGCCACACCAGTAGGATCGAGACTGAAGCTTTCTTT
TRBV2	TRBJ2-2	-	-	CASRANTGLGTGELFF	TGTGCCAGCAGGGCAAATACAGGGTTGGGCACCGGGGAGCTGTTTTTT
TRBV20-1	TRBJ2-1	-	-	CSARKSPEQFF	TGCAGTGCTAGGAAGTCGCCTGAGCAGTTCTTC
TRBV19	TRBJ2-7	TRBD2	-	CASSMKRGGVHEQYF	TGTGCCAGTAGTATGAAGCGGGGGGGCGTCCACGAGCAGTACTTC
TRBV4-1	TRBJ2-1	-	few	CASSHGGSYNEQFF	TGCGCCAGCAGCCACGGAGGCTCCTACAATGAGCAGTTCTTC
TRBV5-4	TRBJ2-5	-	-	CASSQGSSQETQYF	TGTGCCAGCAGCCAGGGGTCCAGCCAAGAGACCCAGTACTTC
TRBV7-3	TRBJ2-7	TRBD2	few	CASSPAGGSSSGEQYF	TGTGCCAGCAGCCCGGCGGGGGGCTCTTCGTCTGGGGAGCAGTACTTC
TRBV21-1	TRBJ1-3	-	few	CASSNIPQASSGNTIYF	TGTGCCAGCAGCAATATCCCTCAGGCCTCCTCTGGAAACACCATATATTTT
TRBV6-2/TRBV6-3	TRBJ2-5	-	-	CASSYDRGGKTQYF	TGTGCCAGCAGTTACGATAGAGGCGGGAAGACCCAGTACTTC
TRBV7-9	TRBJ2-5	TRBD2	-	CASSLEAAGEQETQYF	TGTGCCAGCAGCTTAGAAGCGGCGGGGGAGCAAGAGACCCAGTACTTC
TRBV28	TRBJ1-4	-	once	CASSSRQAALFTNEKLFF	TGTGCCAGCAGTTCCCGACAGGCTGCTCTCTTTACTAATGAAAAACTGTTTTTT
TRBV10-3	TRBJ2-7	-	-	CAIRQPDRRGFYEQYF	TGTGCCATCAGACAACCAGACAGGAGGGGATTTTACGAGCAGTACTTC
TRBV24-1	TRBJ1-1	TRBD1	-	CATSGDSGEAFF	TGTGCCACCAGTGGGGACAGCGGTGAAGCTTTCTTT
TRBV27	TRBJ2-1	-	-	CASSLFIYNEQFF	TGTGCCAGCAGTTTATTCATCTACAATGAGCAGTTCTTC
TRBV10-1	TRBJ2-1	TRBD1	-	CASSPYGPGGDEQFF	TGCGCCAGCAGTCCGTACGGACCAGGGGGAGACGAGCAGTTCTTC
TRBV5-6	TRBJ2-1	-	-	CASSGQGNEQFF	TGTGCCAGCAGCGGGCAGGGCAATGAGCAGTTCTTC
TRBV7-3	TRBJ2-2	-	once	CASSAPRDLPNTGELFF	TGTGCCAGCAGCGCCCCCCGGGACCTGCCGAACACCGGGGAGCTGTTTTTT
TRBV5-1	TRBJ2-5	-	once	CASSALGGGETQYF	TGCGCCAGCAGCGCACTAGGGGGGGGAGAGACCCAGTACTTC
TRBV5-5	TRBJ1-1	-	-	CASSADPAWTEAFF	TGTGCCAGCAGCGCGGATCCTGCATGGACTGAAGCTTTCTTT
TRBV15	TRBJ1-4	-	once	CATSIGGGGEKLFF	TGTGCCACCAGCATAGGGGGAGGGGGTGAAAAACTGTTTTTT
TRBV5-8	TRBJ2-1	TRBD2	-	CASNGLAEYNEQFF	TGTGCCAGCAACGGACTAGCGGAGTACAATGAGCAGTTCTTC
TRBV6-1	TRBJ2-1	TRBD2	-	CASSEEGGGLYNEQFF	TGTGCCAGCAGTGAAGAGGGCGGGGGGTTATACAATGAGCAGTTCTTC
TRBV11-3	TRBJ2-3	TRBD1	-	CASSLGQGTITDTQYF	TGTGCCAGCAGCTTAGGACAGGGGACCATCACAGATACGCAGTATTTT
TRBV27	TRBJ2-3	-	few	CASSPYYGDTQYF	TGTGCCAGCAGTCCGTACTACGGAGATACGCAGTATTTT
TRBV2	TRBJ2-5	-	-	CASSVLRGAETQYF	TGTGCCAGCAGTGTTTTGAGGGGGGCTGAGACCCAGTACTTC
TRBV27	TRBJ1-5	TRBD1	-	CASSTHPGTGFDQPQHF	TGTGCCAGCAGTACGCACCCCGGGACAGGGTTCGATCAGCCCCAGCATTTT
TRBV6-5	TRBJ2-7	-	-	CASSYSIPVNEQYF	TGTGCCAGCAGTTACTCGATCCCCGTTAACGAGCAGTACTTC
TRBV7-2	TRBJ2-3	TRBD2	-	CASTRKYGGGAPDTQYF	TGTGCCAGCACCAGAAAGTATGGCGGGGGGGCACCAGATACGCAGTATTTT
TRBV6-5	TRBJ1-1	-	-	CASSYSRGVGTEAFF	TGTGCCAGCAGTTACTCAAGGGGAGTAGGGACTGAAGCTTTCTTT
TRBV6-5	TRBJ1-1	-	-	CASSYWRRGNTEAFF	TGTGCCAGCAGTTACTGGAGGCGGGGGAACACTGAAGCTTTCTTT
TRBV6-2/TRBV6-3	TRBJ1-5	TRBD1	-	CASSPSGTGGLFGNQPQHF	TGTGCCAGCAGTCCCTCCGGGACAGGGGGTTTATTCGGCAATCAGCCCCAGCATTTT
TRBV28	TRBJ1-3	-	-	CASSLITGTRNTIYF	TGTGCCAGCAGTTTAATCACAGGGACTCGAAACACCATATATTTT
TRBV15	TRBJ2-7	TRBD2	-	CATSRDLLAGEQYF	TGTGCCACCAGCAGAGATCTACTAGCGGGGGAGCAGTACTTC
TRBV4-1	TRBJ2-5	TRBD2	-	CASSQNKLAGRETQYF	TGCGCCAGCAGCCAGAACAAACTAGCGGGGAGAGAGACCCAGTACTTC
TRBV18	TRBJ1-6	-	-	CASSPLENSPLHF	TGTGCCAGCTCACCGTTGGAAAATTCACCCCTCCACTTT
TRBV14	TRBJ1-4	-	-	CASSQERPWGINEKLFF	TGTGCCAGCAGCCAAGAACGACCTTGGGGCATAAATGAAAAACTGTTTTTT
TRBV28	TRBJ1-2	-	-	CASSLMGSYGYTF	TGTGCCAGCAGTTTAATGGGGAGCTATGGCTACACCTTC
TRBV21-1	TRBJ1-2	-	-	CASSDENREGDYGYTF	TGTGCCAGCAGCGACGAGAACAGGGAAGGGGACTATGGCTACACCTTC
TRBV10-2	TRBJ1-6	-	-	CASSETGPNSPLHF	TGCGCCAGCAGTGAGACAGGCCCTAATTCACCCCTCCACTTT
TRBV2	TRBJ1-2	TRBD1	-	CASSVGARGIGGYTF	TGTGCCAGCAGTGTTGGAGCCAGGGGGATAGGCGGCTACACCTTC
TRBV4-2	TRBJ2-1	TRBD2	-	CASSRGLAVSYNEQFF	TGTGCCAGCAGCAGAGGACTAGCGGTTTCCTACAATGAGCAGTTCTTC
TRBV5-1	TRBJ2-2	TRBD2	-	CASSLENSGDSNTGELFF	TGCGCCAGCAGCTTGGAGAATAGCGGGGACTCGAACACCGGGGAGCTGTTTTTT
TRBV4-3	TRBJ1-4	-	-	CASSQGQGGEKLFF	TGCGCCAGCAGCCAAGGGCAGGGAGGCGAAAAACTGTTTTTT
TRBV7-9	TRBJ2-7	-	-	CASSLEPTYEQYF	TGTGCCAGCAGCTTAGAGCCGACCTACGAGCAGTACTTC
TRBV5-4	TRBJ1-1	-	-	CASSSITGRTEAFF	TGTGCCAGCAGCTCAATAACGGGAAGGACTGAAGCTTTCTTT
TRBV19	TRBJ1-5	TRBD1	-	CASSHSSGTGVYSNQPQHF	TGTGCCAGTAGTCACTCCTCTGGGACAGGGGTTTATAGCAATCAGCCCCAGCATTTT
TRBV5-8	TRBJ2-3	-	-	CASSLVRGVTDTQYF	TGTGCCAGCAGCTTGGTTCGGGGCGTTACAGATACGCAGTATTTT